The present T cell receptor beta chain was sequenced within a study of cytomegalovirus exposure and HLA in healthy donors. General study points: Using a false discovery rate of 0.05, a later analysis showed that 16,951 TCR beta sequences were associated with HLA alleles. Data from an earlier analysis indicated that most TCR beta V segments were productive either about 90% or about 30% of the time. What a later analysis showed was that several of the most significant clusters appeared linked to common viral pathogens.

The V segment lost 2 bases and the J segment 4 bases; nucleotides outside the gene matches: 3. Germline loops: CDR1 ENHRY, CDR2 SYGVKD. The CDR3 spans 15 residues. PCR was performed using 60 Vbeta and 13 Jbeta primers. Here immunoSEQ multiplex PCR was the method, and the copy in TCRdb shows in-frame clones only, minus some. The sample holds around 260,000 clones, approximately 80% seen once. Of note for this clone: No antigen is known for it. In the same sample, other DNA sequences code for this CDR3.

The clonotype comes from a girl aged 2-10 years in good health and CMV-seronegative. Sequencing used PBMCs. The V gene is TRBV10-3, the J gene TRBJ2-7, with 12 bases identical to TRBD1. The CDR3 reads CAISEPGQGAYEQYF. The CDR3 region has the DNA TGTGCCATCAGTGAGCCGGGACAGGGGGCATACGAGCAGTACTTC.